The 7 T cell receptor beta chains presented below share a single source sample, sequenced in a study of blood T cells in healthy people across ages. A sample-barcoded 5' primer and a J-beta primer mix were used in a second PCR of about 7 to 12 cycles. TCRdb fed the 5' RACE reads into MiXCR, producing one record per CDR3 protein. The sample has 780,000 or so distinct CDR3 sequences, about 61% seen once. Sample: blood. These receptors originate from a man aged 40-55 years in good health.

V and J are TRBV14 and TRBJ2-2; tentatively, D is TRBD1 (5 bases). CDR3 length equals 17 residues. V was shortened by 5 bases and J by 1 base, with 17 bases between the two germline ends. Per germline, CDR1 SGHDN and CDR2 FVKESK. The CDR3 DNA reads as TGTGCCAGCAGCTACCACCATGGGGCGGTGAACACCGGGGAGCTGTTTTTT. It yields the protein CASSYHHGAVNTGELFF.

In its sample, this clonotype was seen once. CDR3 coding DNA: TGTGCCAGCAGCCATAGCGTGCACAATGAGCAGTTCTTC. This codes for CASSHSVHNEQFF. This rearrangement joins TRBV3-1 to TRBJ2-1; weak D call: TRBD2 (5 bases). Per the germline V gene, CDR1 is LGHDT and CDR2 is YNNKEL (reference sequence). The length of the CDR3 is 13 residues. The V end was cut by 3 bases, the J end by 5 bases, with 8 bases between.

The chain has TRBV16 and TRBJ1-4, with D perhaps matching TRBD1 (5 bases). From germline, CDR1 is KGHSY and CDR2 FQNENV. CDR3 length: 16 residues. V was cut by 3 bases and J by 4 bases, with 15 bases left in between. The CDR3 nucleotides are TGTGCCAGCAGCCAGGGGCCTCCGGACGGTAATGAAAAACTGTTTTTT. Its translation: CASSQGPPDGNEKLFF.

This clonotype was seen repeatedly, ten times or more. An end of the junction differs from the germline gene, which may be a read error. V is TRBV4-2 and J is TRBJ2-7, with D perhaps TRBD1 or TRBD2 (6 bases each). From germline, CDR1 is LGHNA and CDR2 YNFKEQ. CDR3 length: 15 residues. The CDR3: CASSQGGTSSYEQYF. The CDR3 DNA is TGCGCCAGCAGCCAAGGCGGGACAAGCTCCTACGAGCAGTACTTC.

This clonotype was observed at least ten times. This chain joins TRBV29-1 and TRBJ2-5, with 7 bases fitting TRBD2. Germline V gene data show CDR1 as SQVTM and CDR2 as ANQGSEA. V was clipped by 8 bases and J by 0 bases; unmatched bases: 6. The CDR3 consists of 13 residues. DNA of the CDR3: TGCAGCACTCGCGGGAGACACCAAGAGACCCAGTACTTC. This codes for CSTRGRHQETQYF.

This clonotype was recorded a few times. The gene calls are TRBV6-6 and TRBJ2-7; D unclear. Germline CDR1 MNHNY, CDR2 SVGAGI (reference sequence). V was cut by 3 bases and J by 2 bases, with 20 bases left in between. The CDR3 is made up of 17 amino acids. CDR3 coding DNA: TGTGCCAGCAGTTATAAGCCGGCCCGCGTCCCCCCCTACGAGCAGTACTTC. Its protein product is CASSYKPARVPPYEQYF.

The table lists this clonotype with a few counts. The chain links TRBV29-1 to TRBJ1-2, with 10 bases matching TRBD1. The CDR3 is made up of 13 amino acids. The J segment lost 6 bases and the V segment lost 7 bases, leaving 8 bases of the junction unmatched. CDR1 is SQVTM, CDR2 ANQGSEA, per germline. CDR3 amino acids: CSGWDRGRDGYTF. CDR3 coding DNA: TGCAGCGGATGGGACAGGGGAAGAGATGGCTACACCTTC.